This T cell receptor (beta chain) originates from a study of blood T cell repertoires in COVID-19. Whole-study context: The United States, Italy and Spain provided the acute and convalescent COVID-19 samples. T cells, B-cell-depleted T cells, or PBMCs provided the cDNA or gDNA that served as material.

Per the authors' pipeline: Amplification from reference gene primers served as the basis for estimated nucleated cell counts. TCRdb keeps only in-frame clones here, not all; method: immunoSEQ multiplex PCR. V and J calls plus clone size are reproduced from that table; the DNA served to infer D and trimming. The table lists 200,000 to 250,000 clones, around three quarters of them singletons. Germline-derived CDR1 and CDR2 are MDHEN and SYDVKM. The CDR3 loop spans 12 amino acids. Trimming shortened V by 1 base and J by 5 bases, and 5 bases separated the two germline ends. The sample taken for sequencing was peripheral blood. The chain couples TRBV28 to TRBJ2-5, with a possible D match to TRBD1 (5 bases). This TCR was recovered from a woman in her seventies with acute or convalescent COVID-19. In DNA, the CDR3 is TGTGCCAGCAGTTTATCAGGGGAGACCCAGTACTTC. Its translation: CASSLSGETQYF.